This T cell receptor (beta chain) was captured by sequencing in a study of identical twins. V was clipped by 4 bases and J by 0 bases, with 10 bases between them. Per the germline V gene, CDR1 is LGHDT and CDR2 is YNNKEL (reference sequence). The CDR3 is made up of 16 amino acids. This clonotype was observed many times. Each CDR3 protein gets one entry after TCRdb re-called the 5' RACE reads with MiXCR. The sample has just under 650,000 distinct CDR3 sequences, under 8.5% seen once; the top ten hold 1.6%. These sequences were also reported in another study, on yellow fever vaccine responses in identical twins.

Sequencing was performed on PBMCs. This receptor was taken from a young woman in good health. The genes are TRBV3-1 and TRBJ1-6; D remains unclear. The CDR3 reads CASSPRGSSYNSPLHF. In nucleotides, the CDR3 is TGTGCCAGCAGCCCCCGAGGAAGCTCCTATAATTCACCCCTCCACTTT. Based on the CDR3 plus reference TRBV3-1 and TRBJ1-6, the full variable domain is DTAVSQTPKYLVTQMGNDKSIKCEQNLGHDTMYWYKQDSKKFLKIMFSYNNKELIINETVPNRFSPKSPDKAHLNLHINSLELGDSAVYFCASSPRGSSYNSPLHFGNGTRLTVT.